Listed here is a single TCR beta chain. With a much larger clone just one base away, this may be a read error. The data were taken from a study of T-cell reconstitution after alpha-beta-depleted transplantation in children. Unique molecular identifiers featured in how the TCRbeta library was prepared. Each CDR3 protein is one row after TCRdb ran MiXCR on the PCR reads. Here the sample spans about 90,000 distinct CDR3 sequences, about 8% being singletons. Germline CDR1 is DFQATT and CDR2 is SNEGSKA (reference sequence). J lost 0 bases, V lost 0 bases, and 4 bases had no gene match. The CDR3 totals 18 residues.

The chain recombines TRBV20-1 with TRBJ2-2, with 13 nucleotides matching TRBD2. The sequence came from a human donor who donated a stem cell graft to a child with congenital amegakaryocytic thrombocytopenia. The sequences come from PBMCs from the stem cell graft donor, collected from the stem cell graft. CDR3 amino acids: CSARDMGTSGTNTGELFF. In nucleotides, the CDR3 is TGCAGTGCTAGAGATATGGGGACTAGCGGGACGAACACCGGGGAGCTGTTTTTT.